Below are 15 T cell receptor beta chains sequenced from a single sample in a study of CD8 T cells in ankylosing spondylitis. In TCRdb, the 5' RACE reads were re-called with MiXCR into one record per CDR3 protein. The sample shows 300,000 to 350,000 distinct CDR3 sequences, roughly 15% of them seen only once. Material for sequencing was blood, either unsorted or a sorted T cell fraction (not recorded which). Every receptor here comes from a male donor with ankylosing spondylitis or in good health (not recorded which).

Ten or more counts support this clonotype. V and J are TRBV20-1 and TRBJ1-5; 7 positions agree with TRBD1. Germline CDR1 DFQATT, CDR2 SNEGSKA (reference sequence). This CDR3 has 14 amino acids. After removal of 4 bases from V and 2 bases from J, the junction contained 5 bases not matched to a gene. CDR3 nucleotide sequence: TGCAGTGCTACCCTGACAGGGCGCAATCAGCCCCAGCATTTT. The encoded protein is CSATLTGRNQPQHF.

The CDR3 protein is CASSPGVEQGTDTQYF. The DNA for the CDR3 is TGTGCCAGCAGCCCGGGGGTAGAACAAGGCACAGATACGCAGTATTTT. J is TRBJ2-3 and V is TRBV4-2, with D maybe TRBD2 (6 bases). Trimming removed 4 bases at V and 1 base at J, with 15 bases between. The CDR3 sequence is 16 residues long. CDR1 and CDR2 from the germline V gene are LGHNA and YNFKEQ.

In its sample, this clonotype was seen many times. The chain employs TRBV12-3 or TRBV12-4 and TRBJ2-2; tentatively, D is TRBD1 or TRBD2 (5 bases each). CDR3 size: 13 residues. V lost 5 bases and J 4 bases, leaving 8 bases between the germline ends. The CDR3 sequence: CASSGTSTGELFF. The CDR3 region has the DNA TGTGCCAGCAGTGGGACCTCCACCGGGGAGCTGTTTTTT.

This clonotype was observed a few times. The CDR3 is CASSLAPDSYYEQYF. The CDR3 region has the DNA TGTGCCAGCAGTTTAGCCCCGGACAGTTACTACGAGCAGTACTTC. The rearrangement joins TRBV12-3 or TRBV12-4 to TRBJ2-7, with D possibly TRBD1 on 6 matching bases. V was clipped by 0 bases and J by 3 bases, with 12 bases between them. The CDR3 has 15 residues.

The genes are TRBV19 and TRBJ2-2; no clear D. Per the germline V gene, CDR1 is LNHDA and CDR2 is SQIVND (reference sequence). V shed 4 bases and J shed 6 bases, with 21 bases lying between them. This CDR3 is built from 17 residues. The CDR3 DNA reads as TGTGCCAGTAGTAAAGTATCAGGAACAGCTAGACCCGGGGAGCTGTTTTTT. It codes for CASSKVSGTARPGELFF.

A few counts support this clonotype. The chain combines TRBV10-3 with TRBJ1-2, with TRBD1 as a possible D gene (6 bases). V lost 7 bases to trimming and J lost 4 bases, with 19 bases between them. CDR3 length equals 15 residues. Germline loops: CDR1 ENHRY, CDR2 SYGVKD. Here the CDR3 DNA reads TGTGCCATCACCTCGTCGGGGGCGCAAGGCTATGGCTACACCTTC. Protein: CAITSSGAQGYGYTF.

In its sample, this clonotype was seen many times. The chain joins TRBV3-1 to TRBJ2-7; D uncertain. Germline assignment: CDR1 LGHDT and CDR2 YNNKEL (reference sequence). V dropped 4 bases and J dropped 4 bases, with 5 bases sitting between them. There are 11 residues in the CDR3. Here the CDR3 reads CASSLVYEQYF. Here the CDR3 DNA reads TGTGCCAGCAGCCTGGTTTACGAGCAGTACTTC.

The chain couples TRBV6-1 to TRBJ2-5; the match to TRBD1 covers 9 bases. J lost 5 bases, V lost 6 bases, and 7 bases had no gene match. Germline V gene sequence: CDR1 MNHNS, CDR2 SASEGT. This CDR3 is 14 amino acids long. In DNA, the CDR3 is TGTGCCAGCAGCGCCGGGACAGGGAGCGAGACCCAGTACTTC. It encodes CASSAGTGSETQYF.

The chain links TRBV27 to TRBJ2-1; 10 nucleotides agree with TRBD2. V shed 1 base, J shed 5 bases, and the junction held 8 bases outside the gene matches. This CDR3 has 17 amino acids. CDR1 is MNHEY and CDR2 is SMNVEV in the germline V gene (reference sequence). The CDR3 coding sequence is TGTGCCAGCAGTTTATGGCTAGCGGGGGCCTCTAACAATGAGCAGTTCTTC. It encodes CASSLWLAGASNNEQFF.

In this sample, this clonotype turned up many times. CDR3 loop: CASSQLAGVGNEQFF. The CDR3, as DNA: TGCGCCAGCAGTCAACTAGCGGGAGTTGGCAATGAGCAGTTCTTC. The chain uses TRBV5-1 and TRBJ2-1, with 11 bases identical to TRBD2. The CDR3 totals 15 residues. Germline CDR1 is SGHRS and CDR2 is YFSETQ. Unmatched junction bases numbered 7, after V lost 5 bases and J lost 6 bases.

The rearrangement links TRBV20-1 to TRBJ2-5, with D tentatively TRBD2 (6 bases). V lost 3 bases and J lost 1, with 15 bases in between. Germline assignment: CDR1 DFQATT and CDR2 SNEGSKA (reference sequence). CDR3 length: 15 amino acids. CDR3 sequence: CSARSVAAPQETQYF. In DNA form, the CDR3 reads TGCAGTGCTAGGTCGGTAGCGGCACCCCAAGAGACCCAGTACTTC.

The genes are TRBV4-2 and TRBJ2-2; possibly TRBD1 for D (6 bases). Trimming took off 2 bases at V and 4 bases at J, with 14 bases between the two ends. There are 16 residues in the CDR3. The germline gives CDR1 LGHNA, CDR2 YNFKEQ. The DNA of the CDR3 is TGTGCCAGCAGCCAATCCGGGACAAGGGTCACCGGGGAGCTGTTTTTT. Encoded protein: CASSQSGTRVTGELFF.

The chain has TRBV15 and TRBJ1-2; 7 bases line up with TRBD1. The germline CDR1 and CDR2 sequences are LNHNV and YYDKDF (reference sequence). Trimming cost V 3 bases and J 4 bases; bases outside gene matches: 5. This CDR3 has 14 residues. The CDR3 loop is CATSSGTASYGYTF. Written as DNA, the CDR3 is TGTGCCACCAGCAGTGGGACAGCCAGCTATGGCTACACCTTC.

The sample holds a few counts of this clonotype. The rearrangement joins TRBV11-2 to TRBJ2-2; D might be TRBD2 (5 bases). Trimming shortened V by 6 bases and J by 3 bases, and 14 bases separated the two germline ends. The CDR3 runs 15 residues. Germline lookup yields CDR1 SGHAT and CDR2 FQNNGV. The CDR3 loop is CASRDSGRYTGELFF. As DNA, the CDR3 is TGTGCCAGCAGGGACTCGGGCAGGTACACCGGGGAGCTGTTTTTT.

In its sample, this clonotype was seen a few times. V is TRBV12-3 or TRBV12-4 and J is TRBJ2-7; D gene ambiguous. V lost 3 bases, J lost 0 bases, and 6 bases lay in between. The CDR3 spans 13 residues. The CDR3 DNA sequence: TGTGCCAGCAGTTTTTACGGCTCCTACGAGCAGTACTTC. This sequence encodes CASSFYGSYEQYF.